This is a list of T cell receptor beta chains from one sample in a study of cytomegalovirus exposure and HLA in healthy donors. Assay: immunoSEQ multiplex PCR; the TCRdb copy retains only in-frame clones and omits some. There are some 65,000 clones in the sample; approximately 71% occur only once, and 20% to 25% lies in the top ten. The sequencing sample was made of PBMCs. Every receptor here comes from a woman aged 40 to 50 in good health and CMV-seropositive. The CDR3 runs from the conserved cysteine through the conserved F or W. A D gene is named only where the DNA matches it firmly. Clone size, where shown, is once, few, many, or a class for clones that have expanded.

d_call: .
cdr3_length: 13
clone_size: few
j_call: TRBJ1-1
v_call: TRBV7-2
cdr3_nt: TGTGCCAGCAGCTTAAGCCGACAGGCGGAAGCTTTCTTT
cdr3_aa: CASSLSRQAEAFF

d_call: TRBD2
cdr3_length: 15
clone_size: .
j_call: TRBJ2-1
v_call: TRBV6-1
cdr3_nt: TGTGCCAGCAGTATAGCGGGGGGGAACTACAATGAGCAGTTCTTC
cdr3_aa: CASSIAGGNYNEQFF

d_call: .
cdr3_length: 14
clone_size: few
j_call: TRBJ1-3
v_call: TRBV19
cdr3_nt: TGTGCCAGTAGTCAAGGGGTATCTGGAAACACCATATATTTT
cdr3_aa: CASSQGVSGNTIYF

d_call: TRBD2
cdr3_length: 15
clone_size: .
j_call: TRBJ2-5
v_call: TRBV5-1
cdr3_nt: TGCGCCAGCAGCCCGGGACTAGCGGGGCAAGAGACCCAGTACTTC
cdr3_aa: CASSPGLAGQETQYF

d_call: .
cdr3_length: 14
clone_size: .
j_call: TRBJ1-1
v_call: TRBV19
cdr3_nt: TGTGCCAGTAGTAGGGTTGGTCAGGTCACTGAAGCTTTCTTT
cdr3_aa: CASSRVGQVTEAFF

d_call: .
cdr3_length: 12
clone_size: .
j_call: TRBJ1-5
v_call: TRBV30
cdr3_nt: TGTGCCTCAAACTTCGACAATCAGCCCCAGCATTTT
cdr3_aa: CASNFDNQPQHF

d_call: .
cdr3_length: 13
clone_size: .
j_call: TRBJ1-1
v_call: TRBV4-1
cdr3_nt: TGCGCCAGCAGCTCCGGGACATACGCTGAAGCTTTCTTT
cdr3_aa: CASSSGTYAEAFF

d_call: TRBD1
cdr3_length: 15
clone_size: once
j_call: TRBJ1-5
v_call: TRBV7-3
cdr3_nt: TGTGCCAGCAGCCCGACAGGGGGCCCCAATCAGCCCCAGCATTTT
cdr3_aa: CASSPTGGPNQPQHF

d_call: .
cdr3_length: 16
clone_size: .
j_call: TRBJ2-6
v_call: TRBV7-2
cdr3_nt: TGTGCCAGCAGCCGCCCCCTATTCTCTGGGGCCAACGTCCTGACTTTC
cdr3_aa: CASSRPLFSGANVLTF

d_call: TRBD1
cdr3_length: 16
clone_size: few
j_call: TRBJ1-2
v_call: TRBV7-9
cdr3_nt: TGTTCCAGCAGCCTGGACAGGGTGGGAGTTAACTATGGCTACACCTTC
cdr3_aa: CSSSLDRVGVNYGYTF

d_call: .
cdr3_length: 14
clone_size: .
j_call: TRBJ1-1
v_call: TRBV11-2
cdr3_nt: TGTGCCAGCAGCGTAGACCGGGGGAACACTGAAGCTTTCTTT
cdr3_aa: CASSVDRGNTEAFF

d_call: .
cdr3_length: 13
clone_size: .
j_call: TRBJ2-3
v_call: TRBV5-1
cdr3_nt: TGCGCCAGCAGTGTCTGGGGGCGAGATACGCAGTATTTT
cdr3_aa: CASSVWGRDTQYF

d_call: .
cdr3_length: 15
clone_size: .
j_call: TRBJ1-5
v_call: TRBV1
cdr3_nt: TGCACCAGCAGCCGCGGGACAGGGGTGAGTCAGCCCCAGCATTTT
cdr3_aa: CTSSRGTGVSQPQHF

d_call: .
cdr3_length: 13
clone_size: .
j_call: TRBJ1-1
v_call: TRBV6-6
cdr3_nt: TGTGCCAGCAGTTACACAGCGGGTTCTGAAGCTTTCTTT
cdr3_aa: CASSYTAGSEAFF

d_call: .
cdr3_length: 16
clone_size: .
j_call: TRBJ2-3
v_call: TRBV30
cdr3_nt: TGTGCCTGGAGTCCTCTCTTAGCGACTAGCACAGATACGCAGTATTTT
cdr3_aa: CAWSPLLATSTDTQYF

d_call: TRBD1
cdr3_length: 14
clone_size: .
j_call: TRBJ2-7
v_call: TRBV27
cdr3_nt: TGTGCCAGCACCCTCCGGACAGGATCCTACGAGCAGTACTTC
cdr3_aa: CASTLRTGSYEQYF

d_call: TRBD1
cdr3_length: 14
clone_size: .
j_call: TRBJ2-7
v_call: TRBV7-6
cdr3_nt: TGTGCCAGCAGCTTCGACAGGGGATGGGACGAGCAGTACTTC
cdr3_aa: CASSFDRGWDEQYF

d_call: TRBD2
cdr3_length: 15
clone_size: .
j_call: TRBJ2-1
v_call: TRBV4-2
cdr3_nt: TGTGCCAGCAGCCAAGTAGGCGGGGGGGCTAGTGAGCAGTTCTTC
cdr3_aa: CASSQVGGGASEQFF

d_call: TRBD1
cdr3_length: 16
clone_size: .
j_call: TRBJ1-5
v_call: TRBV28
cdr3_nt: TGTGCCAGCGGGACAGGGGGCGCGAGCTCCCGACAGCCCCAGCATTTT
cdr3_aa: CASGTGGASSRQPQHF

d_call: TRBD1
cdr3_length: 12
clone_size: .
j_call: TRBJ1-1
v_call: TRBV29-1
cdr3_nt: TGCAGCGTCACGGGACAGGCCACTGAAGCTTTCTTT
cdr3_aa: CSVTGQATEAFF

d_call: TRBD1
cdr3_length: 21
clone_size: .
j_call: TRBJ1-2
v_call: TRBV18
cdr3_nt: TGTGCCAGCTCACCACCACTAAACCCCGGGACAGGGGGCTTTCAATCCCTTGGCTACACCTTC
cdr3_aa: CASSPPLNPGTGGFQSLGYTF

d_call: TRBD1
cdr3_length: 14
clone_size: .
j_call: TRBJ1-4
v_call: TRBV4-3
cdr3_nt: TGCGCCAGCAGCCAAGGACAGGGAGGAGAAAAACTGTTTTTT
cdr3_aa: CASSQGQGGEKLFF

d_call: .
cdr3_length: 17
clone_size: .
j_call: TRBJ2-6
v_call: TRBV30
cdr3_nt: TGTGCCTGGAGTAGGAGGGGGCGCGTGGCTGGGGCCAACGTCCTGACTTTC
cdr3_aa: CAWSRRGRVAGANVLTF

d_call: .
cdr3_length: 15
clone_size: few
j_call: TRBJ1-2
v_call: TRBV4-3
cdr3_nt: TGCGCCAGCAGCCAGGGTTCGGGAGGATTCTATGGCTACACCTTC
cdr3_aa: CASSQGSGGFYGYTF

d_call: .
cdr3_length: 12
clone_size: .
j_call: TRBJ1-5
v_call: TRBV28
cdr3_nt: TGTGCCAGCAGTTTTATCCCCCAGCCCCAGCATTTT
cdr3_aa: CASSFIPQPQHF

d_call: .
cdr3_length: 15
clone_size: once
j_call: TRBJ2-3
v_call: TRBV11-2
cdr3_nt: TGTGCCAGCAGCTTGGACGGTGCAGGGTTATCTACGCAGTATTTT
cdr3_aa: CASSLDGAGLSTQYF

d_call: .
cdr3_length: 14
clone_size: .
j_call: TRBJ2-3
v_call: TRBV5-6
cdr3_nt: TGTGCCAGCAGCTTGGAGCAGGGGACAGATACGCAGTATTTT
cdr3_aa: CASSLEQGTDTQYF

d_call: TRBD2
cdr3_length: 18
clone_size: .
j_call: TRBJ2-2
v_call: TRBV6-4
cdr3_nt: TGTGCCAGCAGTTCCTCGGGACTAGCGGGGGGCGGGACCGGGGAGCTGTTTTTT
cdr3_aa: CASSSSGLAGGGTGELFF

d_call: .
cdr3_length: 15
clone_size: .
j_call: TRBJ2-1
v_call: TRBV7-2
cdr3_nt: TGTGCCAGCAGCCGCCGGCAGGGCCTCTACAATGAGCAGTTCTTC
cdr3_aa: CASSRRQGLYNEQFF

d_call: TRBD2
cdr3_length: 15
clone_size: .
j_call: TRBJ2-7
v_call: TRBV7-7
cdr3_nt: TGTGCCAGCAGCCCCTCCGGGGGGGCCGGGGACGAGCAGTACTTC
cdr3_aa: CASSPSGGAGDEQYF

d_call: .
cdr3_length: 14
clone_size: .
j_call: TRBJ1-5
v_call: TRBV21-1
cdr3_nt: TGTGCCAGCAGCAAAGGGACTCTCAATCAGCCCCAGCATTTT
cdr3_aa: CASSKGTLNQPQHF

d_call: TRBD1
cdr3_length: 15
clone_size: .
j_call: TRBJ1-5
v_call: TRBV15
cdr3_nt: TGTGCCACCAGCAGACGACAGGGTCTGCATCAGCCCCAGCATTTT
cdr3_aa: CATSRRQGLHQPQHF

d_call: TRBD1
cdr3_length: 14
clone_size: .
j_call: TRBJ1-2
v_call: TRBV27
cdr3_nt: TGTGCCAGCAGTTTCGGACAGGGGTACTATGGCTACACCTTC
cdr3_aa: CASSFGQGYYGYTF

d_call: TRBD2
cdr3_length: 14
clone_size: .
j_call: TRBJ2-2
v_call: TRBV10-3
cdr3_nt: TGTGCCACAGCAGCGGGGGGCAACACCGGGGAGCTGTTTTTT
cdr3_aa: CATAAGGNTGELFF

d_call: .
cdr3_length: 13
clone_size: .
j_call: TRBJ1-1
v_call: TRBV9
cdr3_nt: TGTGCCAGCAGCGTAGTACAGGGCAGTGAAGCTTTCTTT
cdr3_aa: CASSVVQGSEAFF

d_call: .
cdr3_length: 13
clone_size: .
j_call: TRBJ1-1
v_call: TRBV6-1
cdr3_nt: TGTGCCAGCAGTGCGACAGCGAACACTGAAGCTTTCTTT
cdr3_aa: CASSATANTEAFF

d_call: TRBD2
cdr3_length: 15
clone_size: .
j_call: TRBJ2-1
v_call: TRBV10-3
cdr3_nt: TGTGCCACATACCGGGGGACTAGCGGTCAGGATGAGCAGTTCTTC
cdr3_aa: CATYRGTSGQDEQFF

d_call: .
cdr3_length: 19
clone_size: .
j_call: TRBJ2-1
v_call: TRBV7-2
cdr3_nt: TGTGCCAGCAGCTTAATCGTCGGCGGGGGCCCTTCCATGAACAATGAGCAGTTCTTC
cdr3_aa: CASSLIVGGGPSMNNEQFF

d_call: TRBD2
cdr3_length: 16
clone_size: .
j_call: TRBJ2-5
v_call: TRBV5-1
cdr3_nt: TGCGCCAGCAGCCTCGGACTAGCGGGGGGAGGGGAGACCCAGTACTTC
cdr3_aa: CASSLGLAGGGETQYF

d_call: .
cdr3_length: 14
clone_size: .
j_call: TRBJ1-1
v_call: TRBV5-4
cdr3_nt: TGTGCCAGCAGCCCGGGGGGGCAGGGAGATTTGGCTTTCTTT
cdr3_aa: CASSPGGQGDLAFF

d_call: .
cdr3_length: 17
clone_size: .
j_call: TRBJ2-7
v_call: TRBV11-2
cdr3_nt: TGTGCCAGCAGCTTAGATGGCGGAGTAGCAAAGGCCTACGAGCAGTACTTC
cdr3_aa: CASSLDGGVAKAYEQYF

d_call: TRBD2
cdr3_length: 13
clone_size: .
j_call: TRBJ2-1
v_call: TRBV7-9
cdr3_nt: TGTTCCAGCAGCTTAGCGGGGCCGAGTGAGCAGTTCTTC
cdr3_aa: CSSSLAGPSEQFF

d_call: .
cdr3_length: 14
clone_size: .
j_call: TRBJ1-2
v_call: TRBV10-2
cdr3_nt: TGCGCCAGCAGACCAGGGGCAGGAAACTATGGCTACACCTTC
cdr3_aa: CASRPGAGNYGYTF

d_call: .
cdr3_length: 14
clone_size: .
j_call: TRBJ1-1
v_call: TRBV15
cdr3_nt: TGTGCCACCAGCAGTCTGGGAGGGATCACTGAAGCTTTCTTT
cdr3_aa: CATSSLGGITEAFF

d_call: .
cdr3_length: 14
clone_size: few
j_call: TRBJ2-3
v_call: TRBV7-9
cdr3_nt: TGTGCCAGCAGCTTAGGACAGCACACAGATACGCAGTATTTT
cdr3_aa: CASSLGQHTDTQYF

d_call: .
cdr3_length: 14
clone_size: .
j_call: TRBJ1-1
v_call: TRBV7-9
cdr3_nt: TGTGCCAGCAGCTTGGCCCCCAGGGCGTTCTCAGCTTTCTTT
cdr3_aa: CASSLAPRAFSAFF

d_call: .
cdr3_length: 15
clone_size: .
j_call: TRBJ1-2
v_call: TRBV12-5
cdr3_nt: TGTGCTAGTGGTACCGGGGATGGGGGGAACTATGGCTACACCTTC
cdr3_aa: CASGTGDGGNYGYTF

d_call: .
cdr3_length: 8
clone_size: .
j_call: TRBJ1-1
v_call: TRBV7-9
cdr3_nt: TGTGCCAGCAGCTTTGAGAACTTT
cdr3_aa: CASSFENF

d_call: .
cdr3_length: 13
clone_size: .
j_call: TRBJ1-1
v_call: TRBV29-1
cdr3_nt: TGCAGCGTTGTATCAGGGATGAAAACTGAAGCTTTCTTT
cdr3_aa: CSVVSGMKTEAFF

d_call: TRBD1
cdr3_length: 15
clone_size: .
j_call: TRBJ2-3
v_call: TRBV5-4
cdr3_nt: TGTGCCAGCAGCCCGGACAGGGTCTACACAGATACGCAGTATTTT
cdr3_aa: CASSPDRVYTDTQYF

d_call: TRBD1
cdr3_length: 14
clone_size: .
j_call: TRBJ2-1
v_call: TRBV5-1
cdr3_nt: TGCGCCAGCAGCCCACAGGGGGCCCACAATGAGCAGTTCTTC
cdr3_aa: CASSPQGAHNEQFF

d_call: TRBD2
cdr3_length: 15
clone_size: .
j_call: TRBJ2-2
v_call: TRBV25-1
cdr3_nt: TGTGCCAGCAAAGGGACTAGCGGGGGGACCGGGGAGCTGTTTTTT
cdr3_aa: CASKGTSGGTGELFF

d_call: .
cdr3_length: 13
clone_size: .
j_call: TRBJ2-7
v_call: TRBV10-2
cdr3_nt: TGCGCCAGCACCCCTACCTCGCGTGGCGAGCAGTACTTC
cdr3_aa: CASTPTSRGEQYF

d_call: TRBD1
cdr3_length: 16
clone_size: few
j_call: TRBJ1-1
v_call: TRBV11-1
cdr3_nt: TGTGCCAGCAGCCGACAGGGGACGAGGCGGCCCACTGAAGCTTTCTTT
cdr3_aa: CASSRQGTRRPTEAFF

d_call: .
cdr3_length: 13
clone_size: .
j_call: TRBJ2-3
v_call: TRBV19
cdr3_nt: TGTGCCACGGGCGGAGGTAGCACAGATACGCAGTATTTT
cdr3_aa: CATGGGSTDTQYF

d_call: TRBD1
cdr3_length: 16
clone_size: .
j_call: TRBJ1-2
v_call: TRBV29-1
cdr3_nt: TGCAGCGCTGGCGGGACAGGGGAGGTTCAGGGCTATGGCTACACCTTC
cdr3_aa: CSAGGTGEVQGYGYTF

d_call: TRBD2
cdr3_length: 15
clone_size: .
j_call: TRBJ2-3
v_call: TRBV27
cdr3_nt: TGTGCCACCTCTCATAGATCACGGGGGGGAGATACGCAGTATTTT
cdr3_aa: CATSHRSRGGDTQYF

d_call: TRBD2
cdr3_length: 14
clone_size: .
j_call: TRBJ2-4
v_call: TRBV5-8
cdr3_nt: TGTGCCAGCAGCACCGGGGGGGGCAAAAACATTCAGTACTTC
cdr3_aa: CASSTGGGKNIQYF

d_call: TRBD1
cdr3_length: 15
clone_size: .
j_call: TRBJ1-2
v_call: TRBV7-2
cdr3_nt: TGTGCCAGCACCCAGAGCCGACGGGACAGGGGTCGGAGCACCTTC
cdr3_aa: CASTQSRRDRGRSTF

d_call: TRBD2
cdr3_length: 15
clone_size: .
j_call: TRBJ2-3
v_call: TRBV15
cdr3_nt: TGTGCCACCAGCAGAGGACTAGCAAGCACAGATACGCAGTATTTT
cdr3_aa: CATSRGLASTDTQYF